This is a list of T cell receptor beta chains from one sample in a study of OX40 agonist ivuxolimab in advanced cancers. TCRdb keeps only in-frame clones here, not all; method: immunoSEQ multiplex PCR. The table has about 35,000 clones, 65% to 85% seen once. The sequencing used CD4+ or CD8+ T cells sorted from blood, collected in a trial of the OX40 agonist ivuxolimab. These receptors were obtained from an adult with an advanced solid tumor such as melanoma, head and neck, liver or kidney cancer. CDR3s include the opening cysteine and the closing phenylalanine or tryptophan. The D gene is left open where the match is weak. Size values are once, few and many counts, or a class for expanded clones, and some rows have none.

clone size	D gene	V gene	J gene	CDR3 protein	CDR3 DNA
-	-	TRBV5-1	TRBJ2-1	CASSLETSRSNEQFF	TGCGCCAGCAGCTTGGAAACCTCCCGGAGCAATGAGCAGTTCTTC
-	-	TRBV10-1	TRBJ2-1	CASSGIGDEQFF	TGCGCCAGCAGCGGGATCGGGGATGAGCAGTTCTTC
-	-	TRBV7-9	TRBJ1-1	CASSLRGTEAFF	TGTGCCAGCAGCCTCCGCGGGACTGAAGCTTTCTTT
-	TRBD1	TRBV6-1	TRBJ1-5	CAGGTGVDQPQHF	TGTGCCGGCGGGACAGGGGTTGATCAGCCCCAGCATTTT
few	-	TRBV6-6	TRBJ2-2	CASSYSTGKNTGELFF	TGTGCCAGCAGTTACTCGACGGGAAAGAACACCGGGGAGCTGTTTTTT
-	-	TRBV5-4	TRBJ1-6	CASNYLTGSYNSPLHF	TGTGCCAGCAATTACCTTACAGGGTCCTATAATTCACCCCTCCACTTT
-	TRBD2	TRBV5-1	TRBJ2-7	CASSFGGTSGRAWYF	TGCGCCAGCAGCTTCGGGGGGACTAGCGGGAGGGCCTGGTACTTC
-	-	TRBV2	TRBJ1-1	CASGGGGGTEAFF	TGTGCCAGCGGGGGCGGGGGAGGCACTGAAGCTTTCTTT
-	TRBD1	TRBV11-2	TRBJ2-5	CASSLTGSPQETQYF	TGTGCCAGCAGCTTGACAGGGAGCCCCCAAGAGACCCAGTACTTC
once	TRBD2	TRBV5-7	TRBJ2-7	CASSPRAGGTHEQYF	TGTGCCAGCAGCCCTCGGGCGGGGGGAACCCACGAGCAGTACTTC
few	TRBD1	TRBV6-1	TRBJ1-1	CASSASPLQGAFILEAFF	TGTGCCAGCAGTGCGTCGCCATTACAGGGGGCGTTTATTTTGGAAGCTTTCTTT
few	TRBD2	TRBV9	TRBJ2-1	CASSVADGGGRWHNEQFF	TGTGCCAGCAGCGTAGCAGACGGGGGGGGCCGGTGGCACAATGAGCAGTTCTTC
-	-	TRBV7-8	TRBJ2-5	CASSLTDEETQYF	TGTGCCAGCAGCTTGACGGACGAGGAGACCCAGTACTTC
once	TRBD1	TRBV5-1	TRBJ2-1	CASSVSQGGNEQFF	TGCGCCAGCAGCGTTTCACAGGGGGGCAATGAGCAGTTCTTC
-	TRBD1	TRBV5-6	TRBJ1-5	CASSLQGAQPQHF	TGTGCCAGCAGCTTACAGGGGGCTCAGCCCCAGCATTTT
-	-	TRBV6-1	TRBJ1-6	CASSEASSSNSPLHF	TGTGCCAGCAGTGAAGCATCCTCCAGCAATTCACCCCTCCACTTT
-	-	TRBV18	TRBJ1-2	CASSPIQDSYGYTF	TGTGCCAGCTCACCAATCCAGGACAGCTATGGCTACACCTTC
few	-	TRBV23-1	TRBJ2-4	CASSQGGGAKNIQYF	TGCGCCAGCAGTCAAGGAGGAGGAGCCAAAAACATTCAGTACTTC
-	-	TRBV7-6	TRBJ2-5	CASSSTDSTYLYF	TGTGCCAGCAGCTCAACCGACAGTACCTACTTGTACTTC
few	TRBD1	TRBV28	TRBJ2-7	CASSSPGTGGDEQYF	TGTGCCAGCAGTTCGCCCGGGACAGGGGGCGACGAGCAGTACTTC
-	-	TRBV7-3	TRBJ2-1	CASSLTSTAWSNEQFF	TGTGCCAGCAGCTTAACGTCGACAGCCTGGTCCAATGAGCAGTTCTTC
-	-	TRBV15	TRBJ2-5	CATSRGPQETQYF	TGTGCCACCAGCAGGGGCCCTCAAGAGACCCAGTACTTC
-	-	TRBV7-3	TRBJ1-3	CASSLRGQAGNTIYF	TGTGCCAGCAGCTTACGGGGGCAAGCTGGAAACACCATATATTTT
-	-	TRBV7-2	TRBJ2-5	CASSLAGTSKTQYF	TGTGCCAGCAGCTTAGCCGGGACATCAAAGACCCAGTACTTC
-	-	TRBV5-1	TRBJ2-3	CASSLSGWADTQYF	TGCGCCAGCAGCTTGTCAGGGTGGGCAGATACGCAGTATTTT
-	TRBD2	TRBV7-8	TRBJ2-2	CASSLDLDSRGVGELFF	TGTGCCAGCAGCTTAGATCTGGACTCGCGGGGGGTCGGGGAGCTGTTTTTT
few	TRBD2	TRBV5-1	TRBJ2-3	CASTSGTRYTDTQYF	TGCGCCAGCACCTCCGGGACTAGATACACAGATACGCAGTATTTT
-	-	TRBV5-6	TRBJ2-3	CASSLAPGETDTQYF	TGTGCCAGCAGCTTGGCCCCTGGAGAGACAGATACGCAGTATTTT